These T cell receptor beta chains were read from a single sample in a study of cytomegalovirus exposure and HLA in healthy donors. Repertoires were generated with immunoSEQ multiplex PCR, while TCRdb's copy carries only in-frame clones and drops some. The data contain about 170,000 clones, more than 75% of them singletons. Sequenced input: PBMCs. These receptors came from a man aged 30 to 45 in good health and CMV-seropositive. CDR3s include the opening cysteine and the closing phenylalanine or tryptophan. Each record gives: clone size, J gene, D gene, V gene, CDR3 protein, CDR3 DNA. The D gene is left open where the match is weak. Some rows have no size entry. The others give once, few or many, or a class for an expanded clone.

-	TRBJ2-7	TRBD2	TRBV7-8	CASSGGLAGVIFHEQYF	TGTGCCAGCAGCGGGGGACTAGCAGGAGTAATATTCCACGAGCAGTACTTC
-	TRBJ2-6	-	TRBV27	CASSHRGSRANVLTF	TGTGCCAGCAGCCACCGAGGGAGTCGGGCCAACGTCCTGACTTTC
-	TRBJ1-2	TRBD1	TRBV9	CASSVGQGTYGYTF	TGTGCCAGCAGCGTGGGACAGGGTACATATGGCTACACCTTC
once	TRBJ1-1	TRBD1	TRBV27	CASRPGQGDPEAFF	TGTGCCAGCAGACCGGGACAGGGAGACCCTGAAGCTTTCTTT
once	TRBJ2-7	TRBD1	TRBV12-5	CASGMRDSQFHYEQYF	TGTGCTAGTGGTATGAGGGACAGCCAATTCCACTACGAGCAGTACTTC
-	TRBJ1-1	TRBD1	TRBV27	CASSLWGRGRFGDTEAFF	TGTGCCAGCAGTTTATGGGGCAGGGGGCGATTCGGGGACACTGAAGCTTTCTTT
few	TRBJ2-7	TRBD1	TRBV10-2	CASTGQDRISYEQYF	TGCGCCAGCACGGGTCAGGACAGGATCTCCTACGAGCAGTACTTC
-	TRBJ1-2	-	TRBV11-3	CASSSQGLNGYTF	TGTGCCAGCAGCTCCCAGGGTCTCAATGGCTACACCTTC
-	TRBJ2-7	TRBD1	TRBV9	CASSVGGTVPSYEQYF	TGTGCCAGCAGCGTAGGGGGGACAGTCCCATCCTACGAGCAGTACTTC
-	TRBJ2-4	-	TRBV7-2	CASSPTRAKNIQYF	TGTGCCAGCAGCCCTACTAGGGCCAAAAACATTCAGTACTTC
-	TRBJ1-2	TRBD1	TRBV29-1	CSVETGGWYGYTF	TGCAGCGTTGAGACAGGGGGCTGGTATGGCTACACCTTC
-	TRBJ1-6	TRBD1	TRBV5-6	CASIRWGTGHSPLHF	TGTGCCAGCATCCGGTGGGGGACAGGGCATTCACCCCTCCACTTT
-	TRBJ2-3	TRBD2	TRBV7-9	CASSSGLAGVTDTQYF	TGTGCCAGCAGCTCGGGACTAGCGGGGGTCACAGATACGCAGTATTTT
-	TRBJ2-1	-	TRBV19	CASSIDLEGISYNEQFF	TGTGCCAGTAGTATAGATCTGGAGGGGATCTCCTACAATGAGCAGTTCTTC
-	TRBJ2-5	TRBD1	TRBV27	CASMHRGLEETQYF	TGTGCCAGCATGCACAGGGGATTGGAGGAGACCCAGTACTTC
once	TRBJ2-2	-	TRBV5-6	CASSLGPRATGELFF	TGTGCCAGCAGCTTAGGGCCCAGGGCAACTGGGGAGCTGTTTTTT
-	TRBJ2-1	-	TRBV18	CASSPLKHSYNEQFF	TGTGCCAGCTCACCTTTGAAACACTCCTACAATGAGCAGTTCTTC
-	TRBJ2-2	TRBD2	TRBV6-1	CASSGVWAGGRTGELFF	TGTGCCAGCAGTGGGGTATGGGCGGGAGGTAGAACCGGGGAGCTGTTTTTT
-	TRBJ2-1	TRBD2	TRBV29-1	CSVMLAGVLLSSYNEQFF	TGCAGCGTTATGCTAGCGGGGGTCTTATTAAGCTCCTACAATGAGCAGTTCTTC
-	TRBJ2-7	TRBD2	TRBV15	CATSVGTTSYEQYF	TGTGCCACCAGCGTCGGGACTACTTCCTACGAGCAGTACTTC
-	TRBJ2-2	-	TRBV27	CASSLSYVAGAGELFF	TGTGCCAGCAGTTTATCGTACGTCGCAGGGGCCGGGGAGCTGTTTTTT
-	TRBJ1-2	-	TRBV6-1	CASSVRGSGYTF	TGTGCCAGCAGTGTGAGGGGGTCTGGCTACACCTTC
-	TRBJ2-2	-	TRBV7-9	CASSLSMRYTGELFF	TGTGCCAGCAGCTTAAGTATGCGGTACACCGGGGAGCTGTTTTTT
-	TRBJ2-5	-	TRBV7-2	CASSLEGGERETQYF	TGTGCCAGCAGCTTAGAAGGGGGGGAGAGGGAGACCCAGTACTTC
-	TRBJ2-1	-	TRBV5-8	CASSLGLPAGVEGEQFF	TGTGCCAGCAGCTTAGGCCTCCCAGCGGGTGTTGAGGGTGAGCAGTTCTTC
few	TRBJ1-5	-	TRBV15	CATSRDRSNQPQHF	TGTGCCACCAGCAGAGATCGGAGCAATCAGCCCCAGCATTTT
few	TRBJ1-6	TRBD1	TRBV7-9	CSSSFPGQGNNSPLHF	TGTTCCAGCAGCTTCCCGGGACAGGGAAATAATTCACCCCTCCACTTT
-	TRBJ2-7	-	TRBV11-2	CASSPLAGSYGQYF	TGTGCCAGCAGCCCCCTTGCGGGCTCCTACGGACAGTACTTC
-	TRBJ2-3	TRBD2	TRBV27	CASSLNLAGEELDTQYF	TGTGCCAGCAGTTTAAACCTAGCGGGAGAAGAGCTAGATACGCAGTATTTT
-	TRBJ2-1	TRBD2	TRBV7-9	CSSSLVASGRNNEQFF	TGTTCCAGCAGCTTAGTGGCTAGCGGGAGGAACAATGAGCAGTTCTTC
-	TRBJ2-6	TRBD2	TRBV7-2	CASSFGSGRVIGANVLTF	TGTGCCAGCAGCTTCGGTAGCGGGAGGGTAATCGGGGCCAACGTCCTGACTTTC
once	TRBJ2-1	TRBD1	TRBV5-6	CASSWTGSLYNEQFF	TGTGCCAGCAGCTGGACAGGGTCCCTATACAATGAGCAGTTCTTC
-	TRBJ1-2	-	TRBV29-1	CSVWSLSLYGYTF	TGCAGCGTATGGTCCCTTAGCCTTTATGGCTACACCTTC
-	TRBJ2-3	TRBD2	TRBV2	CASSEWLAVSTDTQYF	TGTGCCAGCAGTGAGTGGCTAGCGGTTAGCACAGATACGCAGTATTTT
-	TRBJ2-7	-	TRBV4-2	CASSSAGAYSYEQYF	TGTGCCAGCAGCTCCGCTGGGGCCTACTCCTACGAGCAGTACTTC
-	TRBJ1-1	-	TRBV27	CASSLSPTGNTEAFF	TGTGCCAGCAGTTTATCCCCGACAGGGAACACTGAAGCTTTCTTT
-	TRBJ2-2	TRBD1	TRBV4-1	CASSQDLRTGAWTGELFF	TGCGCCAGCAGCCAAGATCTTAGGACAGGGGCGTGGACCGGGGAGCTGTTTTTT
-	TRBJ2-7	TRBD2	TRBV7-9	CASSYLPGTSGNYEQYF	TGTGCCAGCAGCTACTTACCCGGGACTAGCGGGAATTACGAGCAGTACTTC
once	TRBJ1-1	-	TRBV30	CAWSTGDTEAFF	TGTGCCTGGAGTACAGGTGACACTGAAGCTTTCTTT
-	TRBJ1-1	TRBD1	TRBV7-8	CASSLPLWTGFNTEAFF	TGTGCCAGCAGCTTACCCCTTTGGACAGGGTTTAACACTGAAGCTTTCTTT
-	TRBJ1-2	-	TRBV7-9	CASSGGGNYGYTF	TGTGCCAGCAGTGGGGGAGGCAACTATGGCTACACCTTC
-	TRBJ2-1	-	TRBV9	CASSPGSSYNEQFF	TGTGCCAGCAGCCCCGGGAGCTCCTACAATGAGCAGTTCTTC
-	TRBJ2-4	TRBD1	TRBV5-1	CASSLVGQGKNIQYF	TGCGCCAGCAGCTTGGTGGGACAGGGAAAAAACATTCAGTACTTC
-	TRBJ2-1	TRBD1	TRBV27	CASSLSGQGVSEQFF	TGTGCCAGCAGTTTATCGGGACAGGGGGTAAGTGAGCAGTTCTTC
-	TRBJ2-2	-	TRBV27	CASSLRGAGWMGELFF	TGTGCCAGCAGTTTAAGAGGGGCGGGATGGATGGGGGAGCTGTTTTTT
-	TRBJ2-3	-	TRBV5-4	CASSPGLAGRSTDTQYF	TGTGCCAGCAGCCCGGGACTGGCGGGAAGGAGCACAGATACGCAGTATTTT
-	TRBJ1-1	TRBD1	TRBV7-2	CASGYSGTGGTEAFF	TGTGCCAGCGGTTACAGCGGGACAGGGGGCACTGAAGCTTTCTTT
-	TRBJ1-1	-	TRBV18	CASSGGREVAFF	TGTGCCAGCTCAGGAGGGCGAGAGGTAGCTTTCTTT
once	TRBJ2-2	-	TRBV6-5	CASSWGGTANTGELFF	TGTGCCAGCAGTTGGGGCGGCACCGCGAACACCGGGGAGCTGTTTTTT
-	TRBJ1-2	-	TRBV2	CASKSGGDGYTF	TGTGCCAGCAAATCGGGAGGGGATGGCTACACCTTC